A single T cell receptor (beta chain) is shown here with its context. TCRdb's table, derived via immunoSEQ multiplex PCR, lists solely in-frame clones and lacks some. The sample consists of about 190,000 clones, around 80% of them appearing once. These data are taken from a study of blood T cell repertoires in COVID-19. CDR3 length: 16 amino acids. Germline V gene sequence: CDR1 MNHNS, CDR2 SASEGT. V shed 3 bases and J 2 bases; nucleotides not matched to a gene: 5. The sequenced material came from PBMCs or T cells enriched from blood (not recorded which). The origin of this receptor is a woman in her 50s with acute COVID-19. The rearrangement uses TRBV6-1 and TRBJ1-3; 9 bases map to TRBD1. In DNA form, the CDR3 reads TGTGCCAGCAGTGAGATACAGGGGGCGACTGGAAACACCATATATTTT. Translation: CASSEIQGATGNTIYF.